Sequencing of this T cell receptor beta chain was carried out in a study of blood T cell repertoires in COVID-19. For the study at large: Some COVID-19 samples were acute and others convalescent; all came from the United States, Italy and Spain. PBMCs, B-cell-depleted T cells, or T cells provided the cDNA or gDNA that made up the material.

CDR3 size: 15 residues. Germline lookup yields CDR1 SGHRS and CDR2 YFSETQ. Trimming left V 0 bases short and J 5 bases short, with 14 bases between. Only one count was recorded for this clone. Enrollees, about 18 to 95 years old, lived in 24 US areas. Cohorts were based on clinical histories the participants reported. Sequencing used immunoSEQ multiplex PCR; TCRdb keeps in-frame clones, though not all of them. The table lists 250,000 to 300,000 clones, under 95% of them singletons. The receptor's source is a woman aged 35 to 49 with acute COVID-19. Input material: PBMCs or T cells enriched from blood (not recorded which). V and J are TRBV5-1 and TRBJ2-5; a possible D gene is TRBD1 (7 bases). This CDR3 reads CASSLEGARGETQYF. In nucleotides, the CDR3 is TGCGCCAGCAGCTTGGAGGGGGCCCGGGGGGAGACCCAGTACTTC.